The text below deals with one TCR beta chain. Study members were between roughly 18 and 90 years old and lived in fewer than 30 US regions. Recovered status in Cohort 3 required two negative PCRs, clearance, or symptom resolution. The data belong to a study of blood T cell repertoires in COVID-19. Study-wide context: In each case, the material was cDNA or gDNA derived from T cells, B-cell-depleted T cells, or PBMCs.

In the original analysis: It was from reference gene primer amplification that nucleated cell counts were estimated. TCRdb's copy holds only in-frame clones and misses some; the assay was immunoSEQ multiplex PCR. Clone size and the V and J calls come from that table; the DNA yielded D and trimming. This sample has around 250,000 clones, with around nine tenths found just once. The sample was PBMCs or T cells enriched from blood (not recorded which). This sequence was found in a woman between 45 and 65 years old who had recovered from COVID-19.

CDR3 nucleotides: TGTGCCACCAGCAGAGAAGGGGGCTACACTGAAGCTTTCTTT. Amino acids: CATSREGGYTEAFF. The rearrangement uses TRBV15 and TRBJ1-1; 7 bases match TRBD1. This CDR3 is 14 amino acids long. CDR1 is LNHNV and CDR2 is YYDKDF in the germline V gene (reference sequence). V shed 0 bases, J shed 3 bases, and the junction held 1 base outside the gene matches.